Listed below are T cell receptor beta chains from one sample, sequenced in a study of cytomegalovirus exposure and HLA in healthy donors. Sequencing was performed with immunoSEQ multiplex PCR; in TCRdb, only in-frame clones are kept and a portion is missing. This repertoire shows 77,000 or so clones, roughly 75% found once; its top ten account for 7% to 7.5%. Specimen: PBMCs. The source of these receptors is a woman in her thirties or forties in good health and CMV-seronegative. CDR3s leave out the opening cysteine and the closing phenylalanine or tryptophan.

len: 11
v_gene: TRBV2
CDR3aa: ATSGGGNYEQY

len: 17
v_gene: TRBV7-7
CDR3aa: ASSLGSLEVAGGPDEQY

len: 13
v_gene: TRBV7-2
CDR3aa: ASSLAGGPWETQY

len: 10
v_gene: TRBV2
CDR3aa: ASSVEVTEAF

len: 12
v_gene: TRBV18
CDR3aa: ASSLEAGMRELF

len: 14
v_gene: TRBV7-2
CDR3aa: ASSLMVGGAKNIQY

len: 9
v_gene: TRBV6-5
CDR3aa: ASRTGGELF

len: 11
v_gene: TRBV25-1
CDR3aa: ASSELGPEGQY

len: 13
v_gene: TRBV7-2
CDR3aa: ASSLAGRVTDTQY

len: 12
v_gene: TRBV15
CDR3aa: ATSRQGAGNTIY

len: 13
v_gene: TRBV7-2
CDR3aa: ASSPQGAINYGYT

len: 10
v_gene: TRBV9
CDR3aa: ASSPRGYEQY

len: 13
v_gene: TRBV11-2
CDR3aa: ASSLVSAPPNEQF

len: 13
v_gene: TRBV11-2
CDR3aa: ASSLDWEGAYEQY

len: 12
v_gene: TRBV11-2
CDR3aa: ASSLQLGNTEAF

len: 11
v_gene: TRBV6-6
CDR3aa: ASSWGGDTEAF

len: 11
v_gene: TRBV6-1
CDR3aa: ASSDGGNQPQH

len: 12
v_gene: TRBV7-9
CDR3aa: ASSLALAGNEQY

len: 14
v_gene: TRBV6-5
CDR3aa: ASSYSGSGRANEQF

len: 14
v_gene: TRBV12-5
CDR3aa: ASELGLSRSVCEQF

len: 12
v_gene: TRBV6-1
CDR3aa: ASRKGQGDGEQY

len: 13
v_gene: TRBV5-6
CDR3aa: ASSPRTGSSYEQY

len: 14
v_gene: TRBV11-2
CDR3aa: ASSSLRGPSTDTQY

len: 12
v_gene: TRBV5-1
CDR3aa: ASSLEGQNTEAF

len: 15
v_gene: TRBV15
CDR3aa: ATSRDNPGTGSSGYT

len: 13
v_gene: TRBV25-1
CDR3aa: ASSDPGTGNYGYT

len: 12
v_gene: TRBV5-1
CDR3aa: ASSLGLSGDTQY

len: 10
v_gene: TRBV6-6
CDR3aa: ASRGGNTEAF

len: 13
v_gene: TRBV6-1
CDR3aa: ASSASQGRGEKLF

len: 15
v_gene: TRBV25-1
CDR3aa: ASSGEGRGGLLDEQF

len: 13
v_gene: TRBV19
CDR3aa: ASSGGRGGGTEAF

len: 14
v_gene: TRBV7-2
CDR3aa: ASSVSGGTGTNEQF

len: 9
v_gene: TRBV20-1
CDR3aa: SGREFNEQF

len: 10
v_gene: TRBV30
CDR3aa: AWRTAPGGQY

len: 10
v_gene: TRBV30
CDR3aa: AWRGLGEKLF

len: 14
v_gene: TRBV30
CDR3aa: AWSVHRASGYYEQY

len: 14
v_gene: TRBV6-1
CDR3aa: ASSESPGLIAGELF

len: 10
v_gene: TRBV29-1
CDR3aa: SGKTGRGSYT

len: 13
v_gene: TRBV27
CDR3aa: ASSFVAGTGDGYT

len: 11
v_gene: TRBV2
CDR3aa: ASSESPNTEAF